The T cell receptor beta chain described here comes from a study of PD-1 blockade in classical Hodgkin lymphoma. Across the study: Once every 2 weeks, patients received intravenous nivolumab at 3 mg/kg.

Repertoires were generated with immunoSEQ multiplex PCR, while TCRdb's copy carries only in-frame clones and drops some. This table holds about 19,000 clones, under 80% found once. The sample's time point: cycle 4 day 1 (C4D1), after five to seven weeks of nivolumab. Each and every patient relapsed after autologous stem cell transplantation, and patients got differing brentuximab vedotin exposure. Patients showed best responses of complete response, partial response or progressive disease. A remark on this clone: The antigen remains undetermined.

This CDR3 is built from 18 residues. Germline CDR1 is MNHEY and CDR2 is SMNVEV (reference sequence). Trimming took 5 bases from V and 3 from J; bases not matched to a gene: 11. Findings and caveats of the study: Complete responders had baseline diversity similar to newly diagnosed patients. It was CD4+ TCR diversity, not CD8+, that rose significantly by C4D1.

V is TRBV27 and J is TRBJ2-6; 9 bases align to TRBD1. The clonotype originates from a human donor with classical Hodgkin lymphoma. The sample in question was peripheral blood mononuclear cells (PBMCs), obtained before the fourth cycle of nivolumab. The CDR3 region has the DNA TGTGCCAGCAGTCCGCCGGGGACAGGGATTGGTGGGGCCAACGTCCTGACTTTC. It specifies CASSPPGTGIGGANVLTF. Based on the CDR3 plus reference TRBV27 and TRBJ2-6, the full variable domain is EAQVTQNPRYLITVTGKKLTVTCSQNMNHEYMSWYRQDPGLGLRQIYYSMNVEVTDKGDVPEGYKVSRKEKRNFPLILESPSPNQTSLYFCASSPPGTGIGGANVLTFGAGSRLTVL.